What follows describes a single T cell receptor beta chain. No antigen is known for it. There were only Caucasian adults among the donors, and all lived in Nashville, Tennessee. The entry originates in a study of shared clonotypes between healthy human individuals. Study-level background: Contributing individuals were a couple of females and a few males aged 18 to 49. Study observations and caveats: The represented genetic and exposure-history diversity was limited by the small number of donors.

Sequenced by immunoSEQ multiplex PCR; TCRdb stores in-frame clones only, minus some. The sample includes millions of clones, roughly 96% of them seen just once. The specimen sequenced was naive CD4+ T cells sorted from blood. Subset reported: CD45RA+ positively selected. The source of this sequence is a man aged 18 to 30 in good health.

The CDR3: CAISGGQGIGDYGYTF. Here the CDR3 DNA reads TGTGCCATCAGTGGGGGACAGGGAATCGGGGACTATGGCTACACCTTC. The V gene is TRBV10-3, the J gene TRBJ1-2; 9 bases line up with TRBD1. This CDR3 is built from 16 residues. V lost 4 bases and J lost 3; bases outside the gene matches: 9. The germline gives CDR1 ENHRY, CDR2 SYGVKD.